This T cell receptor (beta chain) stems from a study of T-cell reconstitution after alpha-beta-depleted transplantation in children. TCRbeta library preparation incorporated unique molecular identifiers. TCRdb reprocessed the PCR reads via MiXCR and lists one record per CDR3 protein. This sample has about 400,000 distinct CDR3 sequences; about 14% occur once, and the top ten carry roughly 4.3%. The V end was cut by 3 bases, the J end by 6 bases, with 12 bases between. Germline V gene sequence: CDR1 SGHRS, CDR2 YFSETQ. The CDR3 is made up of 14 amino acids. The TCR sequence derives from a human donor who donated a stem cell graft to a child with Fanconi anemia. The chain recombines TRBV5-1 with TRBJ1-4, with TRBD1 as a possible D gene (6 bases). The starting material was PBMCs, obtained from the stem cell graft. DNA of the CDR3: TGCGCCAGCAGCTGGGGGGGGCCCGATGAAAAACTGTTTTTT. Its protein is CASSWGGPDEKLFF.